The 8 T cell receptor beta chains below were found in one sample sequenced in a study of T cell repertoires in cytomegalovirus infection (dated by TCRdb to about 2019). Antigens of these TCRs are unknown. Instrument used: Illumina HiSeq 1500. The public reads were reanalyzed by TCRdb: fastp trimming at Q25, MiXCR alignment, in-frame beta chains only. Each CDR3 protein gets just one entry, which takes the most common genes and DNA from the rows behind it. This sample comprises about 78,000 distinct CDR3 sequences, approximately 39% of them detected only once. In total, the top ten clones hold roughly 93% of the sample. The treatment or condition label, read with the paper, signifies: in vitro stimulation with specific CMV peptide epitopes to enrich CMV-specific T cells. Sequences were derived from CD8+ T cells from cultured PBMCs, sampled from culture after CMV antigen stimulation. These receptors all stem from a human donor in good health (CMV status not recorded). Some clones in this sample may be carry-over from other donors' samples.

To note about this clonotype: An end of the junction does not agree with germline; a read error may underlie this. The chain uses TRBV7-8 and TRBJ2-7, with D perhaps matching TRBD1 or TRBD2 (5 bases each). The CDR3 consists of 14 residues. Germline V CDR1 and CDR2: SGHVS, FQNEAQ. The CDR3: CASRSSGLPYEQNF. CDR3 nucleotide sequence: TGTGCCAGCAGGAGCTCGGGGCTACCCTACGAGCAGAACTTC.

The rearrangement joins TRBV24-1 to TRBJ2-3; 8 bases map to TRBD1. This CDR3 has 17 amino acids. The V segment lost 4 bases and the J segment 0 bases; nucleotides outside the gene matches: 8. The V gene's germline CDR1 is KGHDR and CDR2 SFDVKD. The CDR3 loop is CATSEPRQGRSTDTQYF. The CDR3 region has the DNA TGTGCCACCAGTGAGCCTAGACAGGGGCGAAGCACAGATACGCAGTATTTT.

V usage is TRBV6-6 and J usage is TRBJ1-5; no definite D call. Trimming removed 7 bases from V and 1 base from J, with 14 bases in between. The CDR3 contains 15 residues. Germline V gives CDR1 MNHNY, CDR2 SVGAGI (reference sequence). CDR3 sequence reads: CASTPRGRSNQPQHF. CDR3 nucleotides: TGTGCCAGCACCCCCCGGGGAAGGAGCAATCAGCCCCAGCATTTT.

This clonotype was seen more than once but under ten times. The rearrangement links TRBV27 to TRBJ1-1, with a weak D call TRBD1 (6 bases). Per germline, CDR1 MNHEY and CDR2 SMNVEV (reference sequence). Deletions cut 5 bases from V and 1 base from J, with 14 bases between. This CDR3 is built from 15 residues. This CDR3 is CASSHWGRGNTEAFF. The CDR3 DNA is TGTGCCAGCAGTCACTGGGGGCGAGGGAACACTGAAGCTTTCTTT.

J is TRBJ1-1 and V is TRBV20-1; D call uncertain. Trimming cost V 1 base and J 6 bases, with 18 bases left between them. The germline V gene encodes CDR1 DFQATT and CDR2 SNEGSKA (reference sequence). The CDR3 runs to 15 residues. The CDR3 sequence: CSARVTDRMFSEAFF. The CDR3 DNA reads TGCAGTGCTAGAGTAACAGATAGAATGTTTTCTGAAGCTTTCTTT.

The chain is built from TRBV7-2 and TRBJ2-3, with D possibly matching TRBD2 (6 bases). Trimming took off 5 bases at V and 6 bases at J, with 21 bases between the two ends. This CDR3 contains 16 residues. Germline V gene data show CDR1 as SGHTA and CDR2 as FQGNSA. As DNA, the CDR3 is TGTGCCAGCAGCCCCTGGACGGGCGGGGCAGGCGATACGCAGTATTTT. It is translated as CASSPWTGGAGDTQYF. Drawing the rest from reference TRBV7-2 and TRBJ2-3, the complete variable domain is GAGVSQSPSNKVTEKGKDVELRCDPISGHTALYWYRQSLGQGLEFLIYFQGNSAPDKSGLPSDRFSAERTGGSVSTLTIQRTQQEDSAVYLCASSPWTGGAGDTQYFGPGTRLTVL.

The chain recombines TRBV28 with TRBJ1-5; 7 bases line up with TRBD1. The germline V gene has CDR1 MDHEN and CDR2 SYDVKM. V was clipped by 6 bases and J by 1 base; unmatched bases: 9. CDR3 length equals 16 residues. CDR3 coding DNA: TGTGCCAGCAGGGGAGCGGGACAGTGGAGCAATCAGCCCCAGCATTTT. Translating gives CASRGAGQWSNQPQHF. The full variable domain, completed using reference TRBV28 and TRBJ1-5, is DVKVTQSSRYLVKRTGEKVFLECVQDMDHENMFWYRQDPGLGLRLIYFSYDVKMKEKGDIPEGYSVSREKKERFSLILESASTNQTSMYLCASRGAGQWSNQPQHFGDGTRLSIL.

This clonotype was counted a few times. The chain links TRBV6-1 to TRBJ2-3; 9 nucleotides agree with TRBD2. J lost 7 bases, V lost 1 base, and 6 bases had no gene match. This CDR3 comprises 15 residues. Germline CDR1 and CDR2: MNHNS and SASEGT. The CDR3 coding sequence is TGTGCCAGCAGTGAAGTGGGCGGGGGGGAGAATACGCAGTATTTT. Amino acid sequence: CASSEVGGGENTQYF.